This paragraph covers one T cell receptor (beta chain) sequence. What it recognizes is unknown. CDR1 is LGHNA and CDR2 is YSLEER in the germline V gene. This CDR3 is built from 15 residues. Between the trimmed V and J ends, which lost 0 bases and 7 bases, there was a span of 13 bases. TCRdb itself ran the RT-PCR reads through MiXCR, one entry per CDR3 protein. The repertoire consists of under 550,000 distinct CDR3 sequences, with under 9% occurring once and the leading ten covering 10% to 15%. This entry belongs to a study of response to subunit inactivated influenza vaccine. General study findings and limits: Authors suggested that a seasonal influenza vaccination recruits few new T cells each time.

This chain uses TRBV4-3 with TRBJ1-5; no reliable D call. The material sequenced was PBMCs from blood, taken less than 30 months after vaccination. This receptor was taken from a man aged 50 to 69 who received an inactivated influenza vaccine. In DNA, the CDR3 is TGCGCCAGCAGCCAAGAAACGGGAGGGTTGCAGCCCCAGCATTTT. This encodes CASSQETGGLQPQHF.